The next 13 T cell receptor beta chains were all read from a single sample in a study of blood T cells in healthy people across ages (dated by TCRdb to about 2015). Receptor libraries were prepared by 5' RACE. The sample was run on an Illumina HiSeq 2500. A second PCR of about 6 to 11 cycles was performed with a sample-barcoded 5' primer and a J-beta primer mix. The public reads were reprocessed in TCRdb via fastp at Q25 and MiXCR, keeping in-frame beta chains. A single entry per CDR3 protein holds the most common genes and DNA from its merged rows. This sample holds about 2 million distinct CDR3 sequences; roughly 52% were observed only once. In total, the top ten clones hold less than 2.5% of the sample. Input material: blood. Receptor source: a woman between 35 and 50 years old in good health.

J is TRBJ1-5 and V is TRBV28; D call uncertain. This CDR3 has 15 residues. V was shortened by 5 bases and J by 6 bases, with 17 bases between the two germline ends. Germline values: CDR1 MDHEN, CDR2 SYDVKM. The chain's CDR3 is CASSRESLAGQPQHF. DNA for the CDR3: TGTGCCAGCAGTCGCGAGAGTTTAGCGGGTCAGCCCCAGCATTTT.

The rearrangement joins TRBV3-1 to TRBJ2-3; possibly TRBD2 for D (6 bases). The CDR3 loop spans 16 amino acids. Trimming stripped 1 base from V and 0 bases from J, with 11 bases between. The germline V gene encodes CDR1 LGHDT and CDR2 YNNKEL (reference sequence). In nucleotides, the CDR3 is TGTGCCAGCAGCCAAGTTCCAGGGAGGAGCACAGATACGCAGTATTTT. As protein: CASSQVPGRSTDTQYF.

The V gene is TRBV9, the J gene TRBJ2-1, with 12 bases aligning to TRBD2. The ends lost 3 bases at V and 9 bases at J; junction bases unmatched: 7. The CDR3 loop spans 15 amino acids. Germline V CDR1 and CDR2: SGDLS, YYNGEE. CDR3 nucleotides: TGTGCCAGCAGCGGTTCTAGCGGGGGGGCCCTTGAGCAGTTCTTC. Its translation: CASSGSSGGALEQFF.

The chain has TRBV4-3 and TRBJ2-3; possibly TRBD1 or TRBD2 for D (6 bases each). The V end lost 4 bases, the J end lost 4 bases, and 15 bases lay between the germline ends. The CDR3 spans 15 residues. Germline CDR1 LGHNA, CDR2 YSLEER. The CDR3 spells CASSPSLGGADTQYF. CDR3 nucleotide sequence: TGCGCCAGCAGCCCCTCCCTGGGGGGCGCAGATACGCAGTATTTT.

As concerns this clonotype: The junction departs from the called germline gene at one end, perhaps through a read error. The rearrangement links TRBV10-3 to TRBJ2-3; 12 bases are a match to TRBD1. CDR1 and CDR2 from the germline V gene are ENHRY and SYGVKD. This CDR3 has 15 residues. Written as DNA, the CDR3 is TGTGCCATCACCGCCGGGACAGGGGGCACAGATATGCAGTATTTT. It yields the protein CAITAGTGGTDMQYF.

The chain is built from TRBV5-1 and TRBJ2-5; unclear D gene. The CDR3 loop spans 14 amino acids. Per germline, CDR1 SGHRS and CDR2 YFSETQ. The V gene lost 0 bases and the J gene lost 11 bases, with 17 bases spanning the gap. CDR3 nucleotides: TGCGCCAGCAGCTTGGCGGCTGTATACAATGAGCAGTACTTC. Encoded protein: CASSLAAVYNEQYF.

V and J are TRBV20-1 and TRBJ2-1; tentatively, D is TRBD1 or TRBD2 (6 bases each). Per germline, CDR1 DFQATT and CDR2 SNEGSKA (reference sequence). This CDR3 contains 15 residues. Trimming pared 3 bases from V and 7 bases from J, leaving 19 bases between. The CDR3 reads CSASGGAFGMNEQFF. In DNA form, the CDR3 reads TGCAGTGCTAGCGGGGGCGCTTTCGGAATGAATGAGCAGTTCTTC.

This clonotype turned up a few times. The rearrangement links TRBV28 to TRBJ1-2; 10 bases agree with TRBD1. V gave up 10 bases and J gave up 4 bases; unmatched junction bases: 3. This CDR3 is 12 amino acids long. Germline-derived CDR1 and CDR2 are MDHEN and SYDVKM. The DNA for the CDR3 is TGTGCCATTAGGACAGGGGGCTATGGCTACACCTTC. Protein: CAIRTGGYGYTF.

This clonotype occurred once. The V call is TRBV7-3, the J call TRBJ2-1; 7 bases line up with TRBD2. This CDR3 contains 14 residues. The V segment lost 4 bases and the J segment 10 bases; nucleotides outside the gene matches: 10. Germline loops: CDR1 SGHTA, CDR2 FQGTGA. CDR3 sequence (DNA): TGTGCCAGCAGCTACGGGACTACCGGCGTGGAGCAGTTCTTC. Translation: CASSYGTTGVEQFF.

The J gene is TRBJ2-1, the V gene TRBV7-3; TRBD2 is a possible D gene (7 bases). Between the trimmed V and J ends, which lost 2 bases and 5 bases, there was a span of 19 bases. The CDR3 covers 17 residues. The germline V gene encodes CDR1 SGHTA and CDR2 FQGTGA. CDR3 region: CASSLYSGGAGDNEQFF. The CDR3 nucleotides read TGTGCCAGCAGCTTATATTCGGGGGGAGCAGGGGACAATGAGCAGTTCTTC.

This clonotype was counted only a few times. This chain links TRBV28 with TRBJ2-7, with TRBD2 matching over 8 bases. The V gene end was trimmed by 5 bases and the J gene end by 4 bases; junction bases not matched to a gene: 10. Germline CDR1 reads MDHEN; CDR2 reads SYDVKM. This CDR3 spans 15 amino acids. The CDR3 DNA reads TGTGCCAGCAGTCCCTCGACTAGCGTTGATTACGAGCAGTACTTC. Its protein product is CASSPSTSVDYEQYF.

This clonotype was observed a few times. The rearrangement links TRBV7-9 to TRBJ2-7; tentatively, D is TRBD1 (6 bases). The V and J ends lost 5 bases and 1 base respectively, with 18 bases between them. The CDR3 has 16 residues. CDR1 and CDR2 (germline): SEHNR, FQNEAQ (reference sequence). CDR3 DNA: TGTGCCAGCAGCCGCCCGTCCGGGACACCATCCTACGAGCAGTACTTC. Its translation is CASSRPSGTPSYEQYF.

The CDR3 nucleotides are TGCGCCAGCAGCTTGGTAGCTAGCGGGGGGCAAGAGCAGTACTTC. Translation: CASSLVASGGQEQYF. The gene calls are TRBV5-1 and TRBJ2-7, with 11 bases aligning to TRBD2. Germline CDR1 SGHRS, CDR2 YFSETQ. The CDR3 runs to 15 residues. Losses at the gene ends were 0 bases for V and 7 bases for J; bases not matched to a gene: 6.